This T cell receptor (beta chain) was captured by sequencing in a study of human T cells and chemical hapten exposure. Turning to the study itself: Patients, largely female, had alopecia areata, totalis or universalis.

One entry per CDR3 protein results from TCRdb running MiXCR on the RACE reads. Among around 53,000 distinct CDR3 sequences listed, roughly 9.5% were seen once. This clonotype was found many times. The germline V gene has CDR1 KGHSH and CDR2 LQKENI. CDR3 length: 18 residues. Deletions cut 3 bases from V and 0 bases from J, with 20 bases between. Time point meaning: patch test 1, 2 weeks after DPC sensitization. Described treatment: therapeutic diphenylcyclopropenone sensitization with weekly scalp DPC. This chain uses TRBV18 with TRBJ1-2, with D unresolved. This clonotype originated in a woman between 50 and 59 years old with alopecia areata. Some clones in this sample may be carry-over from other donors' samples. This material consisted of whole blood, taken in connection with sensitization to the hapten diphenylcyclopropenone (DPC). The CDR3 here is CASSPRPDLGEANYGYTF. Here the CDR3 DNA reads TGTGCCAGCTCACCCCGGCCCGATCTTGGGGAGGCTAACTATGGCTACACCTTC. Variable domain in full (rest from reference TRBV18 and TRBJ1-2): NAGVMQNPRHLVRRRGQEARLRCSPMKGHSHVYWYRQLPEEGLKFMVYLQKENIIDESGMPKERFSAEFPKEGPSILRIQQVVRGDSAAYFCASSPRPDLGEANYGYTFGSGTRLTVV.